Listed here are 32 T cell receptor beta chains from one sample, sequenced in a study of T cell responses to AZD1222 COVID-19 vaccine. Libraries were prepared by immunoSEQ multiplex PCR; TCRdb keeps only in-frame clonotypes and omits some of them. The sample lists approximately 82,000 clones; 90% to 95% were seen once. The sequences come from peripheral blood, collected on day 0 of AZD1222 vaccination. The receptors come from an adult in good health.

As DNA, the CDR3 is TGTGCCAGCAGTTCCCTCTCCTACGAGCAGTACTTC. Protein: CASSSLSYEQYF. The rearrangement links TRBV6-2 or TRBV6-3 to TRBJ2-7; D is unclear. Germline V gene lookup returns CDR1 MNHEY and CDR2 SVGEGT. The CDR3 spans 12 residues. The germline V and J ends were trimmed by 4 bases and 0 bases, with 4 bases remaining between them.

The chain couples TRBV7-9 to TRBJ2-2; tentatively, D is TRBD1 (7 bases). The CDR3 spans 15 residues. Germline V gene data show CDR1 as SEHNR and CDR2 as FQNEAQ (reference sequence). V dropped 5 bases and J dropped 6 bases, with 16 bases sitting between them. The CDR3 DNA reads TGTGCCAGCAGCCCCCGGACCAGGGGGGCCGGGGAGCTGTTTTTT. This translates into CASSPRTRGAGELFF.

This clone was counted once. The chain recombines TRBV12-3 or TRBV12-4 with TRBJ1-2; D is undetermined. The CDR3 is made up of 13 amino acids. Trimming took 2 bases from V and 4 from J, leaving 8 bases between them. The CDR3 reads CASSLRLTYGYTF. The CDR3 DNA sequence: TGTGCCAGCAGTTTACGACTGACCTATGGCTACACCTTC.

The chain has TRBV5-4 and TRBJ1-1; the D is unclear. The CDR3 is 14 amino acids. Germline CDR1 is SGHNT and CDR2 is YYREEE (reference sequence). V was cut by 4 bases and J by 5 bases, with 15 bases left in between. The CDR3 loop is CASSVPGGKTEAFF. DNA for the CDR3: TGTGCCAGCAGCGTCCCTGGCGGGAAGACTGAAGCTTTCTTT.

The V and J genes are TRBV19 and TRBJ2-2, with D hard to call. The germline gives CDR1 LNHDA, CDR2 SQIVND (reference sequence). With 8 bases removed from V and 1 base from J, the gap between germline ends came to 17 bases. The length of the CDR3 is 16 residues. The CDR3 region is CASDPSPEWNTGELFF. The CDR3 DNA follows: TGTGCCAGTGACCCGAGCCCAGAATGGAACACCGGGGAGCTGTTTTTT.

The chain joins TRBV7-2 to TRBJ1-2, with TRBD1 matching 7 bases. Trimming at V came to 6 bases and at J to 5 bases, leaving 9 bases not matched to a gene. Per germline, CDR1 SGHTA and CDR2 FQGNSA. The CDR3 consists of 14 residues. The chain's CDR3 is CASSYPGQNYGYTF. CDR3 in DNA: TGTGCCAGCAGTTACCCGGGACAGAATTATGGCTACACCTTC. Filled out from reference TRBV7-2 and TRBJ1-2, the complete variable domain reads GAGVSQSPSNKVTEKGKDVELRCDPISGHTALYWYRQSLGQGLEFLIYFQGNSAPDKSGLPSDRFSAERTGGSVSTLTIQRTQQEDSAVYLCASSYPGQNYGYTFGSGTRLTVV.

The chain joins TRBV20-1 to TRBJ2-1; D gene unclear. The CDR3 is 15 amino acids. Per the germline V gene, CDR1 is DFQATT and CDR2 is SNEGSKA (reference sequence). Trimming left V 3 bases short and J 6 bases short, with 18 bases between. In DNA, the CDR3 is TGCAGTGCTAGTAGGGAACAGTCTTATGGCAATGAGCAGTTCTTC. This encodes CSASREQSYGNEQFF.

The chain employs TRBV7-8 and TRBJ2-1, with a possible D match to TRBD2 (6 bases). Per germline, CDR1 SGHVS and CDR2 FQNEAQ. Trimming pared 5 bases from V and 2 bases from J, leaving 13 bases between. This CDR3 region has 15 residues. In DNA form, the CDR3 reads TGTGCCAGCAGCCAGGTTGTAGCGGCCTACAATGAGCAGTTCTTC. Encoded protein: CASSQVVAAYNEQFF.

The chain recombines TRBV27 with TRBJ1-2; the D is unclear. V lost 6 bases and J 0 bases, leaving 11 bases between the germline ends. The CDR3 has 14 amino acids. The germline CDR1 and CDR2 sequences are MNHEY and SMNVEV (reference sequence). The CDR3 nucleotides read TGTGCCAGCAGGCCCTCCGGAGCTAACTATGGCTACACCTTC. Residues: CASRPSGANYGYTF.

This sequence joins TRBV19 and TRBJ1-5; 10 positions match TRBD1. The CDR3 extends over 17 amino acids. J gave up 6 bases and V 0 bases, and 8 bases lay outside the gene matches. Germline loops: CDR1 LNHDA, CDR2 SQIVND (reference sequence). CDR3 nucleotide sequence: TGTGCCAGTAGTATAGAGAGGAGTGGGACAGGGGTTCAGCCCCAGCATTTT. Residues: CASSIERSGTGVQPQHF.

This sequence joins TRBV9 and TRBJ2-7; 9 positions agree with TRBD2. CDR1 is SGDLS and CDR2 is YYNGEE in the germline V gene. The CDR3 runs 15 residues. V shed 3 bases and J 5 bases; nucleotides not matched to a gene: 9. CDR3 sequence: CASSATGTSRNEQYF. CDR3 nucleotide sequence: TGTGCCAGCAGCGCAACCGGGACTAGCAGGAACGAGCAGTACTTC.

The gene calls are TRBV6-5 and TRBJ2-4; either TRBD1 or TRBD2 may fit D (5 bases each). The germline V gene has CDR1 MNHEY and CDR2 SVGAGI. Trimming left V 2 bases short and J 6 bases short, with 14 bases between. The CDR3 loop spans 15 amino acids. CDR3 bases: TGTGCCAGCAGTTACGCGTCAGGGAGTAGAAACATTCAGTACTTC. Translation gives CASSYASGSRNIQYF.

This chain's CDR3 is CASSLESANEQFF. The CDR3 nucleotides are TGTGCCAGCAGCTTAGAATCCGCGAATGAGCAGTTCTTC. The chain is built from TRBV7-2 and TRBJ2-1; no clear D gene. Trimming cost V 1 base and J 7 bases, with 8 bases left between them. The CDR3 has 13 amino acids. Germline V gives CDR1 SGHTA, CDR2 FQGNSA.

V is TRBV3-1 (or the pseudogene TRBV3-2) and J is TRBJ1-3, with D hard to call. Germline V gene lookup returns CDR1 LGHDT and CDR2 YNNKEL (reference sequence). The CDR3 totals 15 residues. V gave up 4 bases and J gave up 3 bases, with 13 bases separating them. The CDR3 here is CASSPGERFGNTIYF. In nucleotides, the CDR3 is TGTGCCAGCAGCCCTGGGGAACGATTTGGAAACACCATATATTTT.

The chain couples TRBV21-1 to TRBJ1-4. TRBV21-1 is annotated as a pseudogene. This CDR3 has 15 residues. For the CDR3, the DNA is TGTGCCAGCAGCATACTAGGGGTGGGTGATGAAAAACTGTTTTTT. Its protein is CASSILGVGDEKLFF.

The chain employs TRBV11-3 and TRBJ2-7, with D unclear. Germline V gene data show CDR1 as SGHNT and CDR2 as YENEEA. This CDR3 has 10 residues. V shed 6 bases and J shed 1 base, with 1 base lying between them. CDR3: CASRSYEQYF. The CDR3 region has the DNA TGTGCCAGCAGATCCTACGAGCAGTACTTC.

V is TRBV28 and J is TRBJ1-2, with D perhaps matching TRBD1 (5 bases). Germline-derived CDR1 and CDR2 are MDHEN and SYDVKM. Trimming removed 3 bases at V and 8 bases at J, with 13 bases between. The CDR3 has 13 amino acids. The CDR3 region has the DNA TGTGCCAGCAGTTTCGGGGGGTTACAGGGCTACACCTTC. Amino acid sequence: CASSFGGLQGYTF.

Only one count was recorded for this clone. The chain is built from TRBV6-1 and TRBJ1-6, with 10 bases that match TRBD1. CDR1 is MNHNS and CDR2 is SASEGT in the germline V gene. This CDR3 has 17 residues. V was clipped by 3 bases and J by 10 bases; unmatched bases: 12. The CDR3 protein is CASSDSGTGAYVSPLHF. As DNA, the CDR3 is TGTGCCAGCAGTGATAGTGGGACAGGGGCCTATGTATCACCCCTCCACTTT.

V and J are TRBV27 and TRBJ1-5, with 8 bases fitting TRBD1. This CDR3 is 17 amino acids long. V lost 8 bases and J lost 0; bases outside the gene matches: 12. Germline values: CDR1 MNHEY, CDR2 SMNVEV (reference sequence). CDR3 sequence (DNA): TGTGCCAGCGGTAGAGGGACAGGCAATCTTAGCAATCAGCCCCAGCATTTT. Amino acids: CASGRGTGNLSNQPQHF.

The chain carries TRBV7-9 and TRBJ1-4; no firm D call. Trimming removed 1 base at V and 8 bases at J, with 11 bases between. The CDR3 runs to 14 residues. From germline, CDR1 is SEHNR and CDR2 FQNEAQ (reference sequence). Written as DNA, the CDR3 is TGTGCCAGCAGCTTAGACTCAGGACTCGAAAAACTGTTTTTT. Protein product: CASSLDSGLEKLFF.

The chain has TRBV19 and TRBJ1-2; D is unresolved. CDR1 is LNHDA and CDR2 is SQIVND in the germline V gene (reference sequence). The V gene lost 0 bases and the J gene lost 5 bases, with 16 bases spanning the gap. This CDR3 is built from 16 residues. This chain's CDR3 is CASSIDLQTSSYGYTF. CDR3 coding DNA: TGTGCCAGTAGTATAGATCTACAGACTTCTTCGTATGGCTACACCTTC.

The rearrangement uses TRBV27 and TRBJ1-3, with TRBD1 matching 7 bases. V was pared by 6 bases and J by 2 bases, with 4 bases of the junction left unmatched. Germline assignment: CDR1 MNHEY and CDR2 SMNVEV (reference sequence). The CDR3 runs to 14 residues. This CDR3 reads CASRTGVTGNTIYF. The DNA for the CDR3 is TGTGCCAGCAGAACAGGGGTTACTGGAAACACCATATATTTT.

This clone was seen just once. The CDR3 protein is CASSLTGGTGANVLTF. The CDR3, as DNA: TGTGCCAGCAGTTTGACAGGGGGAACTGGGGCCAACGTCCTGACTTTC. The gene calls are TRBV5-6 and TRBJ2-6, with 9 bases fitting TRBD1. Trimming removed 5 bases from V and 2 bases from J; junction bases left unmatched: 5. CDR3 length: 16 residues. The germline CDR1 and CDR2 sequences are SGHDT and YYEEEE.

V usage is TRBV28 and J usage is TRBJ1-3; D unresolved. This CDR3 has 15 residues. Trimming pared 7 bases from V and 0 bases from J, leaving 13 bases between. Germline V gene data show CDR1 as MDHEN and CDR2 as SYDVKM. CDR3 residues: CASKDPGISGNTIYF. The CDR3 bases are TGTGCCAGCAAGGATCCGGGAATCTCTGGAAACACCATATATTTT.

The chain recombines TRBV5-1 with TRBJ2-1; 11 bases are a match to TRBD1. CDR1 is SGHRS and CDR2 is YFSETQ in the germline V gene. J gave up 7 bases and V 3 bases, and 9 bases lay outside the gene matches. This CDR3 has 16 amino acids. As DNA, the CDR3 is TGCGCCAGCAGCTCCCTGGGGACAGGGGGAAGGAATGAGCAGTTCTTC. Translating gives CASSSLGTGGRNEQFF.

V gene TRBV3-1 (or the pseudogene TRBV3-2) combines with J gene TRBJ2-1, with 13 bases lining up with TRBD2. This CDR3 has 17 residues. Germline V gives CDR1 LGHDT, CDR2 YNNKEL (reference sequence). The J segment lost 7 bases and the V segment lost 7 bases, leaving 13 bases of the junction unmatched. CDR3 sequence (DNA): TGTGCCAGCACCTTCAGAATACTAGCGGGGGGGTCAAATGAGCAGTTCTTC. This encodes CASTFRILAGGSNEQFF.

The V gene is TRBV18, the J gene TRBJ2-3, with a weak D call TRBD1 (6 bases). Trimming cost V 0 bases and J 4 bases, with 11 bases left between them. CDR1 and CDR2 (germline): KGHSH, LQKENI. CDR3 size: 15 residues. This CDR3 is CASSPPNRAADTQYF. The CDR3 DNA follows: TGTGCCAGCTCACCACCGAACAGGGCGGCAGATACGCAGTATTTT.

The V and J genes are TRBV5-4 and TRBJ2-7; unclear D gene. From germline, CDR1 is SGHNT and CDR2 YYREEE (reference sequence). The CDR3 sequence is 13 residues long. V was cut by 0 bases and J by 0 bases, with 4 bases left in between. CDR3 nucleotide sequence: TGTGCCAGCAGCTTGGGGGCCTCCTACGAGCAGTACTTC. Translated, it gives CASSLGASYEQYF.

The chain joins TRBV5-1 to TRBJ2-5; D gene uncertain. Trimming stripped 3 bases from V and 5 bases from J, with 11 bases between. This CDR3 contains 13 residues. Germline V gene sequence: CDR1 SGHRS, CDR2 YFSETQ. The CDR3 DNA reads as TGCGCCAGCAGCTACAGACATGGGGAGACCCAGTACTTC. Translation gives CASSYRHGETQYF.

The gene calls are TRBV25-1 and TRBJ2-1; 8 bases agree with TRBD2. The CDR3 consists of 16 residues. In germline, CDR1 is MGHDK, CDR2 SYGVNS. The J segment lost 4 bases and the V segment lost 7 bases, leaving 12 bases of the junction unmatched. The DNA of the CDR3 is TGTGCCAGCACCCCCGGCCTGACGGGGGGGTACAATGAGCAGTTCTTC. It specifies CASTPGLTGGYNEQFF.

The chain employs TRBV30 and TRBJ2-7; D ambiguous. The germline V gene encodes CDR1 GTSNPN and CDR2 SVGIG (reference sequence). CDR3 length: 14 amino acids. With 0 bases removed from V and 0 bases from J, the gap between germline ends came to 9 bases. CDR3 loop: CAWSVIASSYEQYF. The CDR3 DNA follows: TGTGCCTGGAGTGTAATTGCCAGCTCCTACGAGCAGTACTTC.

V and J are TRBV4-3 and TRBJ2-7; D uncertain. The ends were cut back, 1 base at V and 1 base at J, with 17 bases in the middle. This CDR3 contains 17 residues. The germline CDR1 and CDR2 sequences are LGHNA and YSLEER. In DNA, the CDR3 is TGCGCCAGCAGCCAAGGGTCAAGTTCTTATGGTTCCTACGAGCAGTACTTC. Its translation is CASSQGSSSYGSYEQYF.